A selection of T cell receptor beta chains follows, all from one sample in a study of T cell repertoires and leukemia-associated antigens. A single record per CDR3 protein comes from TCRdb applying MiXCR to the 5' RACE reads. The sample has approximately 12,000 distinct CDR3 sequences, 35% to 50% seen once. These receptors have no known antigen. The sequenced sample consisted of CD3+ T cells sorted from blood and cultured. The receptors originated from a female donor in good health. The conserved cysteine and the conserved F or W are not part of the CDR3 here. Rows may omit the clone size; those that give it use once, few, many or a size class.

clone_size	v_call	j_call	cdr3_aa
-	TRBV5-4	TRBJ2-1	ASSLAGRDAYNEQF
medium-sized	TRBV20-1	TRBJ2-5	SADRPSAGSQETQY
few	TRBV20-1	TRBJ2-1	SARDLTNEQF
many	TRBV7-9	TRBJ2-6	ASSLPTYGANVLT
medium-sized	TRBV4-1	TRBJ1-2	ASSQQFEGNYGYT
-	TRBV5-1	TRBJ2-1	AGSQGTGGVNEQF
few	TRBV6-5	TRBJ2-7	ASSYSRLTGAMSGYEQY
medium-sized	TRBV13	TRBJ1-1	ASSLGGGTEAF
many	TRBV2	TRBJ2-3	ASSETQDTQY
-	TRBV7-3	TRBJ2-7	ASSLRGTGGYEQY
few	TRBV20-1	TRBJ2-1	SARDLDSSSYNEQF
-	TRBV10-3	TRBJ2-7	AIRRDRGDEQY
few	TRBV7-2	TRBJ1-2	ASSQGGGYT
many	TRBV7-2	TRBJ2-3	ASSLRPSAAFTDTQY
many	TRBV28	TRBJ2-2	ASSGIHISGVNTGELF
few	TRBV20-1	TRBJ1-6	STRDPRENSPRH
-	TRBV28	TRBJ2-3	ASRAGKGTDTQY
-	TRBV6-2/TRBV6-3	TRBJ2-6	ASTPGDSGANVLT
medium-sized	TRBV5-1	TRBJ1-1	ASSTGNTEAF
-	TRBV25-1	TRBJ1-1	ASSPGFNTEAF
medium-sized	TRBV7-9	TRBJ2-3	ASSPGGDTQY
once	TRBV5-1	TRBJ1-5	ASSLRGTGNQPQH
few	TRBV27	TRBJ2-7	ASRIGGPGHEQY
-	TRBV27	TRBJ1-2	ASRKNPTGPYGYT
-	TRBV12-3/TRBV12-4	TRBJ2-3	ASSPVPGTADTQY
medium-sized	TRBV12-3/TRBV12-4	TRBJ2-7	ASSFDAGLAGGPRYEQY
-	TRBV4-1	TRBJ2-2	ASSQRGLAAHTGELF
-	TRBV20-1	TRBJ2-1	SAVGRGLYSYNEQF
many	TRBV24-1	TRBJ2-5	ATSDRHQQETQY
-	TRBV7-9	TRBJ2-1	ASSLVLAGGPGLIWKQF
-	TRBV12-3/TRBV12-4	TRBJ2-5	SSRRAPVETQY
-	TRBV29-1	TRBJ2-3	SVGTGRPDTQY
medium-sized	TRBV4-2	TRBJ2-3	ASSQGGVTDTQY
few	TRBV7-2	TRBJ2-2	ASTWRNTGELF
few	TRBV20-1	TRBJ2-1	SATDRVNEQF
-	TRBV10-3	TRBJ2-7	AITAGPPLYEQY
many	TRBV5-4	TRBJ2-5	ASSLGQENTQY
-	TRBV11-2	TRBJ2-2	ASSSSGTGPNTGELF
few	TRBV5-1	TRBJ1-1	AGGFRGSTEAF
many	TRBV2	TRBJ2-7	ASFQESSSYEQY
-	TRBV12-3/TRBV12-4	TRBJ2-7	ASSTEYLTGTSGYEQY
few	TRBV12-3/TRBV12-4	TRBJ2-1	ASSKREGSYNEQF
-	TRBV4-2	TRBJ2-3	ACSQTHGDLDTQY
medium-sized	TRBV5-1	TRBJ2-1	ASSFQGLASYNEQF
medium-sized	TRBV7-3	TRBJ2-7	ASSLVAYEQY
few	TRBV6-1	TRBJ2-1	ASSGTSGSDEQF
few	TRBV2	TRBJ1-6	ASGGASSPLH
once	TRBV7-2	TRBJ2-7	ASSLGPSGPRREQY